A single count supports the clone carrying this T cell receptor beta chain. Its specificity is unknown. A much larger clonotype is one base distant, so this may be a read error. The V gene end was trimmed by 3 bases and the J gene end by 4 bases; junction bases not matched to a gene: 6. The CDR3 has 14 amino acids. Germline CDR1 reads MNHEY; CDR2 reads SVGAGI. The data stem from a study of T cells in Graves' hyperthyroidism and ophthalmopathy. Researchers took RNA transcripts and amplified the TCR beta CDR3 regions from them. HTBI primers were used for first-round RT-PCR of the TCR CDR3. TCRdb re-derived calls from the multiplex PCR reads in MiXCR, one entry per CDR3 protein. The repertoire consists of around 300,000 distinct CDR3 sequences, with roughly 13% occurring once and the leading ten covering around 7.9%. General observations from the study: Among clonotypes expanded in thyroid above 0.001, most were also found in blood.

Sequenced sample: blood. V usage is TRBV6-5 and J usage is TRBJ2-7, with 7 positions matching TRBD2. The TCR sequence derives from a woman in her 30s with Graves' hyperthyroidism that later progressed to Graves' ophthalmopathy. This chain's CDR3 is CASSYSDGGYEQYF. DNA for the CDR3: TGTGCCAGCAGTTATAGTGACGGGGGGTACGAGCAGTACTTC.